The T cell receptor (beta chain) described here comes from a study of blood T cell repertoires in COVID-19. Trimming cost V 0 bases and J 10 bases; bases outside gene matches: 6. In germline, CDR1 is MDHEN, CDR2 SYDVKM. The CDR3 runs 15 residues. Authors' data handling: Reference gene primer amplification gave estimated nucleated cell counts. TCRdb's table, derived via immunoSEQ multiplex PCR, lists solely in-frame clones and lacks some. V, J and clone size are taken as reported in that table, and D and trimming were inferred from the DNA itself. The sample records tens of thousands of clones, about 85% being singletons.

The clonotype originates from a man in his 70s with acute or convalescent COVID-19. The V and J genes are TRBV28 and TRBJ1-6; 7 bases are shared with TRBD1. The sequenced material came from peripheral blood. CDR3 region: CASSLWGRGRSPLHF. Here the CDR3 DNA reads TGTGCCAGCAGTTTATGGGGCAGGGGGAGATCACCCCTCCACTTT.